The rows below give T cell receptor beta chains drawn from one sample of a study of beta chain features in type 1 diabetes. Method: immunoSEQ multiplex PCR; TCRdb's copy keeps in-frame clones and lacks some. The table lists 150,000 or so clones, about 10% of them singletons. The sample consisted of central memory CD4+ T cells from blood. The receptors stem from a man aged 18 to 35 in good health. Each CDR3 is given with its conserved first and last residue. The order of the fields is D gene, clone size, V gene, J gene, CDR3 length, CDR3 protein, CDR3 DNA. A D gene is named only where the DNA matches it firmly. Size values are once, few and many counts, or a class for expanded clones, and some rows have none.

d_call: -
clone_size: -
v_call: TRBV28
j_call: TRBJ2-3
cdr3_length: 16
cdr3_aa: CAIRGLFLPSTDTQYF
cdr3_nt: TGTGCCATCAGGGGACTCTTTCTGCCAAGCACAGATACGCAGTATTTT

d_call: -
clone_size: few
v_call: TRBV4-2
j_call: TRBJ2-1
cdr3_length: 16
cdr3_aa: CASSQVHRSTYNEQFF
cdr3_nt: TGTGCCAGCAGCCAAGTGCACAGATCAACCTACAATGAGCAGTTCTTC

d_call: TRBD2
clone_size: -
v_call: TRBV11-2
j_call: TRBJ2-1
cdr3_length: 14
cdr3_aa: CASRTSGFYNEQFF
cdr3_nt: TGTGCCAGCCGTACTAGCGGGTTCTACAATGAGCAGTTCTTC

d_call: TRBD1
clone_size: few
v_call: TRBV7-2
j_call: TRBJ1-6
cdr3_length: 13
cdr3_aa: CASSLGDRGPLHF
cdr3_nt: TGTGCCAGCAGCTTAGGGGACAGGGGGCCCCTCCACTTT

d_call: -
clone_size: -
v_call: TRBV28
j_call: TRBJ1-5
cdr3_length: 15
cdr3_aa: CASSLQGGSNQPQHF
cdr3_nt: TGTGCCAGCAGTTTACAGGGAGGGAGCAATCAGCCCCAGCATTTT

d_call: TRBD1
clone_size: few
v_call: TRBV10-3
j_call: TRBJ1-3
cdr3_length: 18
cdr3_aa: CAISEFSGQGESGNTIYF
cdr3_nt: TGTGCCATCAGTGAGTTCTCGGGACAGGGGGAATCTGGAAACACCATATATTTT

d_call: TRBD2
clone_size: few
v_call: TRBV18
j_call: TRBJ2-5
cdr3_length: 15
cdr3_aa: CASSPQAGSQETQYF
cdr3_nt: TGTGCCAGCTCACCCCAAGCGGGGTCTCAAGAGACCCAGTACTTC

d_call: TRBD1
clone_size: -
v_call: TRBV2
j_call: TRBJ2-5
cdr3_length: 16
cdr3_aa: CASSAQPGTGQETQYF
cdr3_nt: TGTGCCAGCAGTGCGCAACCCGGGACAGGGCAAGAGACCCAGTACTTC

d_call: -
clone_size: many
v_call: TRBV28
j_call: TRBJ2-2
cdr3_length: 13
cdr3_aa: CASSLSQTGELFF
cdr3_nt: TGTGCCAGCAGTCTAAGTCAAACCGGGGAGCTGTTTTTT

d_call: -
clone_size: -
v_call: TRBV7-8
j_call: TRBJ2-5
cdr3_length: 15
cdr3_aa: CASRKRLGERETQYF
cdr3_nt: TGTGCCAGCAGAAAAAGACTTGGGGAGAGGGAGACCCAGTACTTC

d_call: -
clone_size: few
v_call: TRBV7-2
j_call: TRBJ2-5
cdr3_length: 14
cdr3_aa: CASSPGLTGGAQYF
cdr3_nt: TGTGCCAGCAGCCCCGGCCTCACGGGCGGGGCCCAGTACTTC

d_call: TRBD1
clone_size: -
v_call: TRBV28
j_call: TRBJ1-2
cdr3_length: 12
cdr3_aa: CAAGTDIYGYTF
cdr3_nt: TGTGCCGCGGGGACAGACATCTATGGCTACACCTTC

d_call: TRBD1
clone_size: few
v_call: TRBV19
j_call: TRBJ1-2
cdr3_length: 15
cdr3_aa: CASSARQGNNYGYTF
cdr3_nt: TGTGCCAGTAGTGCCCGACAGGGGAATAACTATGGCTACACCTTC

d_call: TRBD1
clone_size: -
v_call: TRBV5-4
j_call: TRBJ1-6
cdr3_length: 17
cdr3_aa: CASSRTTGGSGNSPLHF
cdr3_nt: TGTGCCAGCAGCAGAACTACAGGGGGCAGTGGTAATTCACCCCTCCACTTT

d_call: TRBD1
clone_size: few
v_call: TRBV7-8
j_call: TRBJ1-5
cdr3_length: 15
cdr3_aa: CASSSTGDSNQPQHF
cdr3_nt: TGTGCCAGCAGCTCGACAGGGGACAGCAATCAGCCCCAGCATTTT

d_call: TRBD2
clone_size: few
v_call: TRBV5-1
j_call: TRBJ2-7
cdr3_length: 17
cdr3_aa: CASSLQPGLAVSYEQYF
cdr3_nt: TGCGCCAGCAGCCTTCAACCAGGACTAGCGGTTTCCTACGAGCAGTACTTC

d_call: -
clone_size: -
v_call: TRBV27
j_call: TRBJ2-7
cdr3_length: 14
cdr3_aa: CASSFGAGANEQYF
cdr3_nt: TGTGCCAGCAGTTTTGGTGCGGGTGCCAACGAGCAGTACTTC

d_call: TRBD2
clone_size: few
v_call: TRBV4-1
j_call: TRBJ2-3
cdr3_length: 19
cdr3_aa: CASSQGTSGGTSSTDTQYF
cdr3_nt: TGCGCCAGCAGCCAGGGAACTAGCGGGGGGACATCTAGCACAGATACGCAGTATTTT

d_call: TRBD2
clone_size: -
v_call: TRBV7-2
j_call: TRBJ2-3
cdr3_length: 18
cdr3_aa: CASSLEARASGGTDTQYF
cdr3_nt: TGTGCCAGCAGCTTAGAGGCTAGGGCTAGCGGGGGAACAGATACGCAGTATTTT

d_call: -
clone_size: few
v_call: TRBV2
j_call: TRBJ1-2
cdr3_length: 12
cdr3_aa: CASSYRYAGYTF
cdr3_nt: TGTGCCAGCAGCTACAGATATGCTGGCTACACCTTC

d_call: TRBD1
clone_size: many
v_call: TRBV30
j_call: TRBJ1-1
cdr3_length: 14
cdr3_aa: CAWSVLQGATEAFF
cdr3_nt: TGTGCCTGGAGTGTACTACAGGGGGCCACTGAAGCTTTCTTT

d_call: TRBD1
clone_size: -
v_call: TRBV7-2
j_call: TRBJ1-6
cdr3_length: 16
cdr3_aa: CASSSSGQGWHSPLHF
cdr3_nt: TGTGCCAGCAGCTCCTCCGGACAGGGATGGCATTCACCCCTCCACTTT